A selection of T cell receptor beta chains follows, all from one sample in a study of CD8+ T cells in alopecia areata. Method: immunoSEQ multiplex PCR; TCRdb's copy keeps in-frame clones and lacks some. The sample lists 65,000 to 100,000 clones, roughly 51% occurring once. Sequenced: NKG2D-high CD8+ T cells sorted from blood. These receptor sequences come from a human donor with alopecia areata. Both conserved end residues are part of each CDR3. The D gene is left open where the match is weak. Some rows have no size entry. The others give once, few or many, or a class for an expanded clone.

V	D	size	J	DNA	CDR3
TRBV25-1	NA	NA	TRBJ2-3	TGTGCCAGCAGTGTGGGACTCCATAGGACAGATACGCAGTATTTT	CASSVGLHRTDTQYF
TRBV7-8	TRBD2	NA	TRBJ2-1	TGTGCCAGCAGCTTAACTAGCGGGAGCATCCATGAGCAGTTCTTC	CASSLTSGSIHEQFF
TRBV2	NA	few	TRBJ1-2	TGTGCCAGCAGTGAGGGGAAGACTGACTATGGCTACACCTTC	CASSEGKTDYGYTF
TRBV11-2	NA	NA	TRBJ2-7	TGTGCCAGCAGCTTAGAAGGGGCCCTCTCCTACGAGCAGTACTTC	CASSLEGALSYEQYF
TRBV12-5	NA	few	TRBJ2-5	TGTGCTAGTGGACCACAGGGTCAAGAGACCCAGTACTTC	CASGPQGQETQYF
TRBV2	NA	few	TRBJ1-1	TGTGCCAGCAACAAATGGGGAACAGGGAGGGGAACTGAAGCTTTCTTT	CASNKWGTGRGTEAFF
TRBV29-1	TRBD1	few	TRBJ2-6	TGCAGCGTGCCGGGACAGACTTACTCTGGGGCCAACGTCCTGACTTTC	CSVPGQTYSGANVLTF
TRBV27	TRBD2	NA	TRBJ2-5	TGTGCCAGCATGGTCGGCGGGAGTGGAGAGACCCAGTACTTC	CASMVGGSGETQYF
TRBV29-1	TRBD1	few	TRBJ2-7	TGCAGCGTTGAAACTAACAGGGGCTTTGACGAGCAGTACTTC	CSVETNRGFDEQYF
TRBV13	TRBD2	few	TRBJ2-7	TGTGCCAGCAGCCCAAGGGCCCTAGCGGGAGCCTACGAGCAGTACTTC	CASSPRALAGAYEQYF
TRBV5-4	NA	NA	TRBJ2-1	TGTGCCAGCAGCTCACTTCCTATCAATGAGCAGTTCTTC	CASSSLPINEQFF
TRBV29-1	NA	NA	TRBJ1-1	TGCAGCGTTGAAGGAGGCCAGGGACTCTTTGGGGCTGAAGCTTTCTTT	CSVEGGQGLFGAEAFF
TRBV13	TRBD1	few	TRBJ2-1	TGTGCCAGCAGCTCCGGACAGGGGTACAATGAGCAGTTCTTC	CASSSGQGYNEQFF
TRBV9	NA	NA	TRBJ1-1	TGTGCCAGCAGCCCCCAGGGGAACACTGAAGCTTTCTTT	CASSPQGNTEAFF
TRBV29-1	NA	NA	TRBJ2-2	TGCAGCGTTGAACCGGTTACCGGGGAGCTGTTTTTT	CSVEPVTGELFF
TRBV30	NA	NA	TRBJ1-1	TGTGCCTGGACCACAGGGATGGGCGCCACTGAAGCTTTCTTT	CAWTTGMGATEAFF
TRBV11-2	TRBD2	NA	TRBJ2-5	TGTGCCAGCAGCACGGGACTAGCGGAGAGGGGCCAGTACTTC	CASSTGLAERGQYF
TRBV27	NA	NA	TRBJ1-2	TGTGCCAGCAGTTTTGTAGGAGGAAACTATGGCTACACCTTC	CASSFVGGNYGYTF